Below are 8 T cell receptor beta chains sequenced from a single sample in a study of blood T cell repertoires in COVID-19. The table came from immunoSEQ multiplex PCR; TCRdb's copy has only in-frame clones and leaves some out. There are more than 70,000 clones in the sample; over 75% occur only once, and 3.5% to 4% lies in the top ten. The sequencing input was peripheral blood. Receptor source: a man in his sixties with acute or convalescent COVID-19.

This clone was detected only once. The chain carries TRBV5-1 and TRBJ1-6; 7 nucleotides agree with TRBD1. Per germline, CDR1 SGHRS and CDR2 YFSETQ. This CDR3 comprises 14 residues. J gave up 4 bases and V 5 bases, and 3 bases lay outside the gene matches. CDR3 sequence: CASSQGQYNSPLHF. Here the CDR3 DNA reads TGCGCCAGCAGTCAGGGACAGTATAATTCACCCCTCCACTTT.

This clone was found once. The gene calls are TRBV5-1 and TRBJ2-7; D not resolved. V lost 1 base and J lost 4, with 6 bases in between. The CDR3 length is 12 residues. Germline loops: CDR1 SGHRS, CDR2 YFSETQ. Here the CDR3 reads CASSLSKYEQYF. The CDR3 DNA follows: TGCGCCAGCAGCTTGTCTAAATACGAGCAGTACTTC.

The chain employs TRBV5-1 and TRBJ1-1; D unclear. Trimming cost V 0 bases and J 1 base, with 4 bases left between them. The length of the CDR3 is 13 residues. The V gene's germline CDR1 is SGHRS and CDR2 YFSETQ. CDR3 DNA: TGCGCCAGCAGCTTGGAGCCGAACACTGAAGCTTTCTTT. Encoded protein: CASSLEPNTEAFF.

This chain uses TRBV4-1 with TRBJ1-1; D gene unclear. From germline, CDR1 is MGHRA and CDR2 YSYEKL. The ends were cut back, 0 bases at V and 5 bases at J, with 19 bases in the middle. This CDR3 has 17 amino acids. The CDR3 DNA reads TGCGCCAGCAGCCAAGATAGCCTGCCCCTTCGAGGGACTGAAGCTTTCTTT. Its translation is CASSQDSLPLRGTEAFF.

The chain joins TRBV9 to TRBJ2-7; 11 nucleotides match TRBD2. This CDR3 is 14 amino acids long. The ends lost 7 bases at V and 5 bases at J; junction bases unmatched: 8. Germline loops: CDR1 SGDLS, CDR2 YYNGEE. CDR3 residues: CASRPGLAGNEQYF. As DNA, the CDR3 is TGTGCCAGCCGCCCAGGACTAGCGGGTAACGAGCAGTACTTC. The full variable domain, in which reference TRBV9 and TRBJ2-7 provide the parts outside the CDR3, is DSGVTQTPKHLITATGQRVTLRCSPRSGDLSVYWYQQSLDQGLQFLIQYYNGEERAKGNILERFSAQQFPDLHSELNLSSLELGDSALYFCASRPGLAGNEQYFGPGTRLTVT.

Ten or more counts support this clone. The chain employs TRBV28 and TRBJ1-2; D unclear. Germline CDR1 is MDHEN and CDR2 is SYDVKM. The length of the CDR3 is 16 residues. V lost 8 bases, J lost 4 bases, and 23 bases lay in between. The CDR3 nucleotides read TGTGCCAGCGTTAGCTGGAGGATTTCGCGGTCCTATGGCTACACCTTC. This codes for CASVSWRISRSYGYTF.

The chain has TRBV20-1 and TRBJ2-1; D is unresolved. This CDR3 has 11 amino acids. Germline V CDR1 and CDR2: DFQATT, SNEGSKA (reference sequence). Trimming took 7 bases from V and 8 from J, leaving 12 bases between them. CDR3 residues: CSVISSHEQFF. CDR3 coding DNA: TGCAGTGTAATTAGTTCCCATGAGCAGTTCTTC.

The genes are TRBV19 and TRBJ2-3, with TRBD2 matching over 8 bases. The germline CDR1 and CDR2 sequences are LNHDA and SQIVND (reference sequence). Trimming cost V 5 bases and J 0 bases; bases outside gene matches: 10. The CDR3 totals 17 residues. CDR3 in amino acids: CASSPRGAGVSTDTQYF. CDR3 sequence (DNA): TGTGCCAGTAGTCCCCGGGGAGCGGGAGTTAGCACAGATACGCAGTATTTT. Complete variable domain (other parts from reference TRBV19 and TRBJ2-3): DGGITQSPKYLFRKEGQNVTLSCEQNLNHDAMYWYRQDPGQGLRLIYYSQIVNDFQKGDIAEGYSVSREKKESFPLTVTSAQKNPTAFYLCASSPRGAGVSTDTQYFGPGTRLTVL.